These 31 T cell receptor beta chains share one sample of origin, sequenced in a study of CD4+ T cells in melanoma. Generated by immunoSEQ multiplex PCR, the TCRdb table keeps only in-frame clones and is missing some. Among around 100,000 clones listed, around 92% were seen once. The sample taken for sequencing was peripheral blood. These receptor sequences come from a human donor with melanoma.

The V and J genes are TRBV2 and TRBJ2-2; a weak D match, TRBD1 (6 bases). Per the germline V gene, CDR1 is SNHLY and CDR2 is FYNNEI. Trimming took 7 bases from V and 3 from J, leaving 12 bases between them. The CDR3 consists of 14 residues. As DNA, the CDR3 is TGTGCCAGCAAGAACAGGGTAGACACCGGGGAGCTGTTTTTT. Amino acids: CASKNRVDTGELFF.

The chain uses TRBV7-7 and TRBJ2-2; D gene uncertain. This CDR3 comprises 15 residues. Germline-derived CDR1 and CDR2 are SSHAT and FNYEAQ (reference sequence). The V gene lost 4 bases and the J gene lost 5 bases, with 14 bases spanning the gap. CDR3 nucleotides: TGTGCCAGCAGCTCTACCACCCATGGGACCGGGGAGCTGTTTTTT. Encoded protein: CASSSTTHGTGELFF.

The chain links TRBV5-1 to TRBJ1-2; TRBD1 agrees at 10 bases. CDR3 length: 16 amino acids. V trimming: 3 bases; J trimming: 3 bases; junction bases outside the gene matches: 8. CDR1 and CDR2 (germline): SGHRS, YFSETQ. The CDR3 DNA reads TGCGCCAGCAGCTACTACGGACAGGGGGTTGACTATGGCTACACCTTC. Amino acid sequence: CASSYYGQGVDYGYTF.

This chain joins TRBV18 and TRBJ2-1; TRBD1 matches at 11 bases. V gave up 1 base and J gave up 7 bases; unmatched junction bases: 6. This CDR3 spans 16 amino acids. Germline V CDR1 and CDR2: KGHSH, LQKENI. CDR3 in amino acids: CASSPQGGTGGNEQFF. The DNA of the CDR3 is TGTGCCAGCTCACCACAAGGAGGGACAGGGGGGAATGAGCAGTTCTTC. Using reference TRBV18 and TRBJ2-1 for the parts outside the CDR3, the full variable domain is NAGVMQNPRHLVRRRGQEARLRCSPMKGHSHVYWYRQLPEEGLKFMVYLQKENIIDESGMPKERFSAEFPKEGPSILRIQQVVRGDSAAYFCASSPQGGTGGNEQFFGPGTRLTVL.

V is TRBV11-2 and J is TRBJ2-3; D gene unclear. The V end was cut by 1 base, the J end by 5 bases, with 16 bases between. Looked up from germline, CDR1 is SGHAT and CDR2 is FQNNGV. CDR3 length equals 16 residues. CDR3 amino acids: CASSLAASSLGDTQYF. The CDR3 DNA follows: TGTGCCAGCAGCTTAGCGGCTAGTTCTCTGGGAGATACGCAGTATTTT. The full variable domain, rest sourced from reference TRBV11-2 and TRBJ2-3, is EAGVAQSPRYKIIEKRQSVAFWCNPISGHATLYWYQQILGQGPKLLIQFQNNGVVDDSQLPKDRFSAERLKGVDSTLKIQPAKLEDSAVYLCASSLAASSLGDTQYFGPGTRLTVL.

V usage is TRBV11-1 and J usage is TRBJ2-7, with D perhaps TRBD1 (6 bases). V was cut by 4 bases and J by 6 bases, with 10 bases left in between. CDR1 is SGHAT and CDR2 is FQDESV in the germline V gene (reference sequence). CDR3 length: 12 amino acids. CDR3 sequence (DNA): TGTGCCAGCAGCTCGACAGGACGCGAGCAGTACTTC. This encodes CASSSTGREQYF.

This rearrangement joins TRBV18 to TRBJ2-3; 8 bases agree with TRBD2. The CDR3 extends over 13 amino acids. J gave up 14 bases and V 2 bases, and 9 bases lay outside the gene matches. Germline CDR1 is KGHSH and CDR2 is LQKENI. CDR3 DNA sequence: TGTGCCAGCTCACCAGTAGTCGGGGGGGTCTGGTATTTT. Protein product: CASSPVVGGVWYF.

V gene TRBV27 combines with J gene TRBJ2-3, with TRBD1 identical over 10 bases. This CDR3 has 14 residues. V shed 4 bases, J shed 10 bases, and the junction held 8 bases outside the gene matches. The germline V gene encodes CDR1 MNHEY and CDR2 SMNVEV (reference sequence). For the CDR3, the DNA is TGTGCCAGCAGTTCCACGGGACAGGGGATCGCGCAGTATTTT. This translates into CASSSTGQGIAQYF.

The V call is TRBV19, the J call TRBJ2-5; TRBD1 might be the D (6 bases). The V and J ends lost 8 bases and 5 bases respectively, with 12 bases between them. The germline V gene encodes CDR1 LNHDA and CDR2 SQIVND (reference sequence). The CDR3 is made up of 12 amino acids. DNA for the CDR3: TGTGCCAGTTCCGGGACATATGAGACCCAGTACTTC. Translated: CASSGTYETQYF.

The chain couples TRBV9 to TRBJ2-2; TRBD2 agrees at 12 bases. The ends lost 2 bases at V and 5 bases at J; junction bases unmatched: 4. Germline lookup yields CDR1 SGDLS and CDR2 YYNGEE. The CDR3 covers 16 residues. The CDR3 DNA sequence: TGTGCCAGCAGCGTCCTAGCGGGAGGGAGAACCGGGGAGCTGTTTTTT. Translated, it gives CASSVLAGGRTGELFF.

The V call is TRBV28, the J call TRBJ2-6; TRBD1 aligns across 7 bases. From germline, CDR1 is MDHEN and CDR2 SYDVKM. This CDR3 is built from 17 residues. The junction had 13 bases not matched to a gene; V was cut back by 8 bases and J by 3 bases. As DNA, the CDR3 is TGTGCCAGCTTTGATCGGAGGCGACAGGGTGGGGCCAACGTCCTGACTTTC. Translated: CASFDRRRQGGANVLTF.

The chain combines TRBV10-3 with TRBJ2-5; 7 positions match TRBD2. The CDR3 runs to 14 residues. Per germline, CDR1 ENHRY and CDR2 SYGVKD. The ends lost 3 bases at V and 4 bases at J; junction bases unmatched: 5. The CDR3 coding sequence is TGTGCCATCAGTGATCGCGGGAGTGGAGAGACCCAGTACTTC. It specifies CAISDRGSGETQYF.

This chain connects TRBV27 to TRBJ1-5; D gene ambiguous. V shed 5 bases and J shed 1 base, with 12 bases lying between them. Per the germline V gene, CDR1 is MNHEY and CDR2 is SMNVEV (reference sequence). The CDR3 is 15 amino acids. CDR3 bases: TGTGCCAGCAGTCCCACTCTTTGGAGCAATCAGCCCCAGCATTTT. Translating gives CASSPTLWSNQPQHF.

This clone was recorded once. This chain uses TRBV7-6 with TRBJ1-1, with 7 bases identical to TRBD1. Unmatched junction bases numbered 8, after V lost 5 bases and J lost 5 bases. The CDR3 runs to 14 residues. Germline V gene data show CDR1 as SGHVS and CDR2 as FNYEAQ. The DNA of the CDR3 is TGTGCCAGCAGCCCGCAGGGGGGGTATACTGAAGCTTTCTTT. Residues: CASSPQGGYTEAFF.

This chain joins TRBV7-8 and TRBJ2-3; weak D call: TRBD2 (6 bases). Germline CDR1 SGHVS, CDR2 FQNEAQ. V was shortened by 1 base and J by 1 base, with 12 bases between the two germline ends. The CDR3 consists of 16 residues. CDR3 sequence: CASSLGLGGGTDTQYF. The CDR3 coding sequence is TGTGCCAGCAGCTTAGGCTTGGGAGGTGGCACAGATACGCAGTATTTT.

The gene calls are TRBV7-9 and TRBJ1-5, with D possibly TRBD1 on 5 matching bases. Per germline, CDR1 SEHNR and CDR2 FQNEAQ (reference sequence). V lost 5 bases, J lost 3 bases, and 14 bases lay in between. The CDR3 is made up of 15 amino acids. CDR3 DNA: TGTGCCAGCAGCCCCCTAGGGGAACCCAATCAGCCCCAGCATTTT. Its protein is CASSPLGEPNQPQHF.

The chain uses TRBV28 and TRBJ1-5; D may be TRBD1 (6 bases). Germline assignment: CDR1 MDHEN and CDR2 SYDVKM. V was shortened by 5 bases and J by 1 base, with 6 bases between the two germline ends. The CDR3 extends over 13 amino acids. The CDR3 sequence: CASSTGSNQPQHF. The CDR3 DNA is TGTGCCAGCAGTACAGGGAGCAATCAGCCCCAGCATTTT.

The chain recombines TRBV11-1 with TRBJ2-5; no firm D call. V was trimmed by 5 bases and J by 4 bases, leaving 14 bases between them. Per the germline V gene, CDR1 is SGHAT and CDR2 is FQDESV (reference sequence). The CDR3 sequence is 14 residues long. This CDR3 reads CASSPGRSRETQYF. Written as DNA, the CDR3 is TGTGCCAGCAGCCCCGGTAGAAGTCGAGAGACCCAGTACTTC.

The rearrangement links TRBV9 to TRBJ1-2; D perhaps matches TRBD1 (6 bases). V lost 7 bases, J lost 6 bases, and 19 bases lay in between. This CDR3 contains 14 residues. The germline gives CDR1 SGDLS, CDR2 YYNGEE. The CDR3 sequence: CASGGGPPKNGYTF. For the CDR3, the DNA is TGTGCCAGCGGGGGGGGGCCTCCGAAAAATGGCTACACCTTC.

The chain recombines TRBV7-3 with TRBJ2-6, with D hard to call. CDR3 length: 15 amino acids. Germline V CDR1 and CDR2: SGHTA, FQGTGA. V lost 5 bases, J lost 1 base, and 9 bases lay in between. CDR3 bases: TGTGCCAGCAGCGCGGCCAGATCTGGGGCCAACGTCCTGACTTTC. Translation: CASSAARSGANVLTF.

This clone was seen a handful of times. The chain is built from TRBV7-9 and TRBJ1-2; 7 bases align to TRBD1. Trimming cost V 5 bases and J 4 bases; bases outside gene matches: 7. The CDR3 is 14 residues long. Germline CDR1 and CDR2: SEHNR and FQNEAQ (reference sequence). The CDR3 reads CASSLPRGPYGYTF. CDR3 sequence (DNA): TGTGCCAGCAGCCTACCAAGGGGGCCCTATGGCTACACCTTC. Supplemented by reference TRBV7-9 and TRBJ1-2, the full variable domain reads DTGVSQNPRHKITKRGQNVTFRCDPISEHNRLYWYRQTLGQGPEFLTYFQNEAQLEKSRLLSDRFSAERPKGSFSTLEIQRTEQGDSAMYLCASSLPRGPYGYTFGSGTRLTVV.

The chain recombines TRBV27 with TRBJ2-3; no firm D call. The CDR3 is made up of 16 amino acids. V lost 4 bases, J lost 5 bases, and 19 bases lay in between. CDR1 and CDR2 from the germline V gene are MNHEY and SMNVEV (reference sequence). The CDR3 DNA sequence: TGTGCCAGCAGTTCCCCCCTAAAGCGAGCCGTAGATACGCAGTATTTT. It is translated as CASSSPLKRAVDTQYF.

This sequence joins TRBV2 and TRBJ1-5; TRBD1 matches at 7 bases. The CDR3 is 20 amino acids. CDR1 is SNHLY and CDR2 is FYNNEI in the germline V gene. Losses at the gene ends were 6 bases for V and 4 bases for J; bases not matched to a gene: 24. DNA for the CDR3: TGTGCCAGCAGGCGATACCTGGGGACAGTGGAGGGGAGGGGTAATCAGCCCCAGCATTTT. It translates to CASRRYLGTVEGRGNQPQHF.

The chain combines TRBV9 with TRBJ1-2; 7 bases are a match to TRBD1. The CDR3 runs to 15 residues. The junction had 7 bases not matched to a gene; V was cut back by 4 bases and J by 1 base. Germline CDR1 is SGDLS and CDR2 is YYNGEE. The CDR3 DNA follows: TGTGCCAGCAGCTTATCAGGGGGTAGTAACTATGGCTACACCTTC. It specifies CASSLSGGSNYGYTF.

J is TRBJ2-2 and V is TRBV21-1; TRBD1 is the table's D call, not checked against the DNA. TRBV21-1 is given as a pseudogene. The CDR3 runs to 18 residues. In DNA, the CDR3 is TGTGCCAGCAGCAATCCGGACAGGGTGGGGGTGAACACCGGGGAGCTGTTTTTT. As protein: CASSNPDRVGVNTGELFF.

CDR3 sequence: CASGGAAYNSPLHF. The CDR3 DNA sequence: TGTGCCAGCGGAGGCGCCGCCTATAATTCACCCCTCCACTTT. The V gene is TRBV5-5, the J gene TRBJ1-6; D is undetermined. Trimming took off 7 bases at V and 2 bases at J, with 10 bases between the two ends. The CDR3 runs 14 residues. Germline CDR1 and CDR2: SGHKS and YYEKEE (reference sequence).

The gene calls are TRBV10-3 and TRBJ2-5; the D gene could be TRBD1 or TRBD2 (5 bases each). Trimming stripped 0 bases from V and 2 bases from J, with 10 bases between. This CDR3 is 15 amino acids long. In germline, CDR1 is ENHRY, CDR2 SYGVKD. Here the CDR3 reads CAISESGERQETQYF. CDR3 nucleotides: TGTGCCATCAGTGAGTCAGGGGAGCGTCAAGAGACCCAGTACTTC.

The CDR3 loop is CASSLSGTWSSYNEQFF. Written as DNA, the CDR3 is TGTGCCAGCAGCTTAAGTGGGACCTGGAGCTCCTACAATGAGCAGTTCTTC. V is TRBV5-5 and J is TRBJ2-1; D tentatively reads TRBD1 or TRBD2 (5 bases each). V lost 2 bases and J 0 bases, leaving 15 bases between the germline ends. The germline V gene encodes CDR1 SGHKS and CDR2 YYEKEE (reference sequence). The CDR3 has 17 amino acids.

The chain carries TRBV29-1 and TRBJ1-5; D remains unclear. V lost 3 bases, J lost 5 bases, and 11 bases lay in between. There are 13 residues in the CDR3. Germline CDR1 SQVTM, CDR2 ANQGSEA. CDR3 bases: TGCAGCGTTGAGGAGAGTCCACATCAGCCCCAGCATTTT. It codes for CSVEESPHQPQHF.

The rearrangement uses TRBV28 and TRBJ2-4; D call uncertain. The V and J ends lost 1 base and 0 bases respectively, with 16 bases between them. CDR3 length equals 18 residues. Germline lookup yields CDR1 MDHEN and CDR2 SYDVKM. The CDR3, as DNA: TGTGCCAGCAGTTTATTTCCAGGCACAAACTTAGCCAAAAACATTCAGTACTTC. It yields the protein CASSLFPGTNLAKNIQYF.

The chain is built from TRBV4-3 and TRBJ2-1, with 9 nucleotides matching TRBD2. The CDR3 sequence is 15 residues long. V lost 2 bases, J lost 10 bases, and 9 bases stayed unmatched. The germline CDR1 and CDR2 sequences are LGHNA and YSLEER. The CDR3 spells CASSQSPGLALEQFF. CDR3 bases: TGCGCCAGCAGCCAATCCCCGGGACTAGCATTGGAGCAGTTCTTC.